A selection of T cell receptor beta chains follows, all from one sample in a study of OX40 agonist ivuxolimab in advanced cancers. TCRdb's copy holds only in-frame clones and misses some; the assay was immunoSEQ multiplex PCR. The table shows tens of thousands of clones, with around 90% occurring only once. Specimen: CD4+ or CD8+ T cells sorted from blood, collected in a trial of the OX40 agonist ivuxolimab. The receptors originated from an adult with an advanced solid tumor such as melanoma, head and neck, liver or kidney cancer. CDR3s include the opening cysteine and the closing phenylalanine or tryptophan. Not all rows give a size; the values are once, few, many and, for expanded clones, a class.

clone size: once
J gene: TRBJ1-5
V gene: TRBV23-1
CDR3 protein: CASSQSESNQPQHF

clone size: .
J gene: TRBJ1-2
V gene: TRBV14
CDR3 protein: CASSPLGGAIGYTF

clone size: once
J gene: TRBJ2-5
V gene: TRBV6-5
CDR3 protein: CASSYSGGSQETQYF

clone size: .
J gene: TRBJ2-2
V gene: TRBV4-3
CDR3 protein: CASSQSSQGDNTGELFF

clone size: .
J gene: TRBJ2-4
V gene: TRBV28
CDR3 protein: CASSAGQGKGAKNIQYF

clone size: .
J gene: TRBJ1-1
V gene: TRBV28
CDR3 protein: CASSPLPGTEAFF

clone size: .
J gene: TRBJ1-5
V gene: TRBV4-1
CDR3 protein: CASSLDREQPQHF

clone size: .
J gene: TRBJ1-6
V gene: TRBV5-6
CDR3 protein: CASSLVGDLNSPLHF

clone size: few
J gene: TRBJ1-2
V gene: TRBV7-8
CDR3 protein: CASSLGGGTHGYTF

clone size: .
J gene: TRBJ1-2
V gene: TRBV6-1
CDR3 protein: CASRGESGFYGYTF

clone size: .
J gene: TRBJ1-5
V gene: TRBV6-1
CDR3 protein: CASSVSSSNQPQHF

clone size: .
J gene: TRBJ2-7
V gene: TRBV2
CDR3 protein: CASGDPGSSYEQYF

clone size: .
J gene: TRBJ1-1
V gene: TRBV5-1
CDR3 protein: CASSDLQGMNTEAFF

clone size: few
J gene: TRBJ1-1
V gene: TRBV7-9
CDR3 protein: CASIQGMTEAFF

clone size: .
J gene: TRBJ2-7
V gene: TRBV27
CDR3 protein: CATTDRSEQYF

clone size: .
J gene: TRBJ1-2
V gene: TRBV29-1
CDR3 protein: CSVEEGRGLYGYTF

clone size: .
J gene: TRBJ1-6
V gene: TRBV11-2
CDR3 protein: CASSPDSYSYNSPLHF

clone size: .
J gene: TRBJ2-1
V gene: TRBV7-8
CDR3 protein: CASSLEGLAGYNEQFF